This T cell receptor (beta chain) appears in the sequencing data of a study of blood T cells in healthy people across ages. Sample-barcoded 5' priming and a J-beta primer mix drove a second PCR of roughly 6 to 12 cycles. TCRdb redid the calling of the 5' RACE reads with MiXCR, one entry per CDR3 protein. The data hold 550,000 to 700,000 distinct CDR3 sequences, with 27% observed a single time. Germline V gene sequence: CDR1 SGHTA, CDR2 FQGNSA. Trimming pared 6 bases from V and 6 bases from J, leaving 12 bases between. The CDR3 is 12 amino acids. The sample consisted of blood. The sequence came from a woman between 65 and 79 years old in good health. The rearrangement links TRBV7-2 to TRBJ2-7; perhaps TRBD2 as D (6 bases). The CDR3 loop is CASRVNGGEQYF. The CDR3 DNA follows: TGTGCCAGCAGAGTTAACGGGGGCGAGCAGTACTTC.